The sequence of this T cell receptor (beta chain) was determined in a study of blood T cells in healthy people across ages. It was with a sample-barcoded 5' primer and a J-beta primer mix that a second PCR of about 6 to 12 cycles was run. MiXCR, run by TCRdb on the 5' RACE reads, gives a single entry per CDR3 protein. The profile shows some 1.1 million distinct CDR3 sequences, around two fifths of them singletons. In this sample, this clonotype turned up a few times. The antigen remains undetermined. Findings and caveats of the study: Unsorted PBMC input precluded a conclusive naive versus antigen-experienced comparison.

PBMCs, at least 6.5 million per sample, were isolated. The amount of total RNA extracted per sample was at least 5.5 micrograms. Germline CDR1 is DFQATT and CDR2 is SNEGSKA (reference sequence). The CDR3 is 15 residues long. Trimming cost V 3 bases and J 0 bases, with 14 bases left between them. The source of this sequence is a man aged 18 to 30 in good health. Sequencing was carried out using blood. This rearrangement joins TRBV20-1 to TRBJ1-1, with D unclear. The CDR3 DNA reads TGCAGTGCTAGTCCGACGAAGGGAATGAACACTGAAGCTTTCTTT. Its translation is CSASPTKGMNTEAFF.